The 5 T cell receptor beta chains in this list originate from one sample, sequenced in a study of blood T cells in healthy people across ages. Through a sample-barcoded 5' primer and a J-beta primer mix, a second PCR was run for 7 to 11 cycles. Via MiXCR, TCRdb re-called the 5' RACE reads, giving one row per CDR3 protein. This sample has 1,800,000 or so distinct CDR3 sequences; 30% to 40% occur once, and the top ten carry 23%. Sequencing used blood. The receptor source for this set is a human donor in good health.

V and J are TRBV7-3 and TRBJ1-1; D is unclear. CDR1 SGHTA and CDR2 FQGTGA come from the germline V gene. V was cut by 1 base and J by 1 base, with 1 base left in between. This CDR3 comprises 12 residues. Here the CDR3 reads CASSLKNTEAFF. DNA for the CDR3: TGTGCCAGCAGCTTAAAGAACACTGAAGCTTTCTTT.

This clonotype came up a few times. The CDR3 region is CASSQAGPKNIQYF. The CDR3 nucleotides are TGCGCCAGCAGCCAAGCAGGACCCAAAAACATTCAGTACTTC. This chain uses TRBV4-3 with TRBJ2-4; no clear D. The CDR3 covers 14 residues. Germline V gene data show CDR1 as LGHNA and CDR2 as YSLEER. Trimming took 1 base from V and 2 from J, leaving 6 bases between them.

V gene TRBV7-3 combines with J gene TRBJ2-5, with TRBD1 as a possible D gene (5 bases). Trimming pared 5 bases from V and 4 bases from J, leaving 17 bases between. The CDR3 runs 15 residues. Germline loops: CDR1 SGHTA, CDR2 FQGTGA. CDR3 region: CASSVPEQATETQYF. The CDR3 DNA reads as TGTGCCAGCAGCGTCCCGGAACAGGCTACAGAGACCCAGTACTTC.

The chain has TRBV27 and TRBJ2-6; D perhaps matches TRBD2 (6 bases). In germline, CDR1 is MNHEY, CDR2 SMNVEV (reference sequence). The CDR3 is 15 amino acids. Trimming stripped 11 bases from V and 2 bases from J, with 16 bases between. CDR3 in amino acids: CAGGEIRAGANVLTF. In DNA form, the CDR3 reads TGTGCCGGCGGGGAAATTAGGGCTGGGGCCAACGTCCTGACTTTC.

The gene calls are TRBV20-1 and TRBJ2-3; the D is unclear. Trimming removed 3 bases at V and 2 bases at J, with 24 bases between. There are 18 residues in the CDR3. CDR1 is DFQATT and CDR2 is SNEGSKA in the germline V gene (reference sequence). The CDR3, as DNA: TGCAGTGCTAGGGGCATGAAGGACCTACAAATATCCACAGATACGCAGTATTTT. Protein sequence: CSARGMKDLQISTDTQYF.